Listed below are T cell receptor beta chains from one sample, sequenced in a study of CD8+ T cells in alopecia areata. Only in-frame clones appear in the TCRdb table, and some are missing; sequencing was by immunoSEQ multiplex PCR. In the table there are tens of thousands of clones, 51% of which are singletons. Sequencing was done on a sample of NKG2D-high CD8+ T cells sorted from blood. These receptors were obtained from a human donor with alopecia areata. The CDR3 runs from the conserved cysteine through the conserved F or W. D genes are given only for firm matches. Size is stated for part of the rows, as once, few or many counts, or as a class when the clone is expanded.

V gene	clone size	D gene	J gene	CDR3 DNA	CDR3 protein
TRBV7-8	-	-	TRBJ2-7	TGTGCCAGCAGCTATAGTAGGGGCAACGAGCAGTACTTC	CASSYSRGNEQYF
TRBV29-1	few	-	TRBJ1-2	TGCAGCGTTGATGGTTATGGCTACACCTTC	CSVDGYGYTF
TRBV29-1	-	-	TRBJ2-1	TGCAGCGTAAAATACCCCTGGGCCAATGAGCAGTTCTTC	CSVKYPWANEQFF
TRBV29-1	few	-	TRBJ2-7	TGCAGCGTTGTGGCAGCACCGGACGAGCAGTACTTC	CSVVAAPDEQYF
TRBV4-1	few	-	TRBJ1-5	TGCGCCAGCAGCCAGGTCGGGGCGGTCCAGCCCCAGCATTTT	CASSQVGAVQPQHF
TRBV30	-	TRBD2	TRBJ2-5	TGTGCCTGGAGTAGCGGGGTCGAGAAGACCCAGTACTTC	CAWSSGVEKTQYF
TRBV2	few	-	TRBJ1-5	TGTGCCAGCAGTGCGGGGGACGGGCGAAATCAGCCCCAGCATTTT	CASSAGDGRNQPQHF
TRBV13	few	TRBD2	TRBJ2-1	TGTGCCAGCAGCTTAGGGCGGGGGGGCAACAATGAGCAGTTCTTC	CASSLGRGGNNEQFF
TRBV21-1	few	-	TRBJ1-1	TGTGCCAGCAGGTTTATTGCGGCAGTCACTGAAGCTTTCTTT	CASRFIAAVTEAFF
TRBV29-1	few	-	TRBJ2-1	TGCAGCGTGTGGGAGGCTTATTACTACAATGAGCAGTTCTTC	CSVWEAYYYNEQFF
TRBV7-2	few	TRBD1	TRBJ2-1	TGTGCCAGCAGCACAAGGGACAGTCCGAATTACAATGAGCAGTTCTTC	CASSTRDSPNYNEQFF
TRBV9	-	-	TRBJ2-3	TGTGCCAGCAGCGTTGGGGCTCCCACAGATACGCAGTATTTT	CASSVGAPTDTQYF
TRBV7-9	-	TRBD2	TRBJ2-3	TGTGCCAGCAGCTCGTGGACTAGCGGGGGGCAAGATACGCAGTATTTT	CASSSWTSGGQDTQYF
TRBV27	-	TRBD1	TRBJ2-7	TGTGCCAGCAGTGGACAGGGGGCCAACGAGCAGTACTTC	CASSGQGANEQYF
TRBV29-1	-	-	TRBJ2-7	TGCAGCTTCTTGGGAGGATCCTACGAGCAGTACTTC	CSFLGGSYEQYF
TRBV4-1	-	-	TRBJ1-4	TGCGCCAGCAGCCAAGGGGGGGCTCTTGAAAAACTGTTTTTT	CASSQGGALEKLFF
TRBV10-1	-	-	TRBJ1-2	TGCGCCAGAAGACTGCGAGTCTATGGCTACACCTTC	CARRLRVYGYTF
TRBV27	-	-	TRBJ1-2	TGTGCCAGCAGTTCCCTAGACAGCCTAAACGGAAAAGGCTACACCTTC	CASSSLDSLNGKGYTF
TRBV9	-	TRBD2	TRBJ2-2	TGTGCCAGCAGCATGACTAGCGGGACGAACACCGGGGAGCTGTTTTTT	CASSMTSGTNTGELFF
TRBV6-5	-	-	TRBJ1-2	TGTGCCAGCTCATCTAAGGGTCCCTATGGCTACACCTTC	CASSSKGPYGYTF
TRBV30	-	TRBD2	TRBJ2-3	TGTGCCTGGACTCCGGGACTAGCGTCTCCGGATACGCAGTATTTT	CAWTPGLASPDTQYF
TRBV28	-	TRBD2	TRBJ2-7	TGTGCCAGCAGTCTCCGTCTCAGCGGGGGGTGGTACGAGCAGTACTTC	CASSLRLSGGWYEQYF
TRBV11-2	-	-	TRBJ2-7	TGTGCCAGCAGCTTAGAGGCACAGCCTTACGAGCAGTACTTC	CASSLEAQPYEQYF
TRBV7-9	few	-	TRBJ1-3	TGTGCCAGCAGCTTGGACGGCCACACCATATATTTT	CASSLDGHTIYF
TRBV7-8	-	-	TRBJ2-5	TGTGCCAGCAGCCCGCGGGGAGAGACCCAGTACTTC	CASSPRGETQYF
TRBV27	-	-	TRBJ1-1	TGTGCCAGCAGTGCAAGAAACACTGAAGCTTTCTTT	CASSARNTEAFF
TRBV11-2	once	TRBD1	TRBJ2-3	TGTGCCAGCAGCCCCGGGCGTGCAGGGGGCGTCACAGATACGCAGTATTTT	CASSPGRAGGVTDTQYF
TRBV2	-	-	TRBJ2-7	TGTGCCAGCAGTGAATTTCCGGCGACTAGATCGACCGAGCAGTACTTC	CASSEFPATRSTEQYF
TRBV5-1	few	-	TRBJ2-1	TGCGCCAGCAGCTTGGTCCCTGGGGATGAGCAGTTCTTC	CASSLVPGDEQFF
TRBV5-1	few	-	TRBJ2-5	TGCGCCAGCAGCTCCCCAGGAGAGACCCAGTACTTC	CASSSPGETQYF
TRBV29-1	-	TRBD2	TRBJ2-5	TGCAGCCAAAGCGGGGGAGAGACCCAGTACTTC	CSQSGGETQYF
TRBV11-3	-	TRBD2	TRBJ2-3	TGTGCCAGCAGCTCTCGGACTAGCGGGGCCAAAGATACGCAGTATTTT	CASSSRTSGAKDTQYF
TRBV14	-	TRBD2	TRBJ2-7	TGTGCCAGCAGCCACCGGTCCGGGCTTCAGGGACTAGCGGGAGGGCTCTCCTACGAGCAGTACTTC	CASSHRSGLQGLAGGLSYEQYF
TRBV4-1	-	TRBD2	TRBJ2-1	TGCGCCAGCAGCCCGGTGGGACTAGCGGACAATGAGCAGTTCTTC	CASSPVGLADNEQFF
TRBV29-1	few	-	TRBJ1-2	TGCAGCGTTGACAGGGGAACGGAGGGCTACACCTTC	CSVDRGTEGYTF
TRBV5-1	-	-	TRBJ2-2	TGCGCCAGCCAGCCTAATTTCGGCACCGGGGAGCTGTTTTTT	CASQPNFGTGELFF
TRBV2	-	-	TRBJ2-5	TGTGCCAGCGTTGAGACCCAGTACTTC	CASVETQYF
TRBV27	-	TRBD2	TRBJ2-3	TGTGCCAGCACCGGGACTAGCCACGGGGGAGATACGCAGTATTTT	CASTGTSHGGDTQYF
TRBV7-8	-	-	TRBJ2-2	TGTGCCAGCAGCTTAGACCCTGACATCCCCGGGGAGCTGTTTTTT	CASSLDPDIPGELFF
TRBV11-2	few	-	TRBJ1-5	TGTGCCAGCAGCCAAGGGGGGCAATCTCAGCCCCAGCATTTT	CASSQGGQSQPQHF
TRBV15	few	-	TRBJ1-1	TGTGCCACCAGCAGACGGGACACTGAAGCTTTCTTT	CATSRRDTEAFF
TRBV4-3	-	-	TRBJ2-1	TGCGCCAGCAGCCAAGGTGGTGCCAACAATGAGCAGTTCTTC	CASSQGGANNEQFF
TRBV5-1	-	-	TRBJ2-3	TGCGCCAGCAGCTTGTCTCGGGACCTGGCAGATACGCAGTATTTT	CASSLSRDLADTQYF
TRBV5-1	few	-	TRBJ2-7	TGCGCCAGCAGCACCGTTGGGGGCACCTACGAGCAGTACTTC	CASSTVGGTYEQYF
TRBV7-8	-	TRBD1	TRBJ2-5	TGTGCCAGCAGTCCTGCGGGACAGGGGAGGGAGACCCAGTACTTC	CASSPAGQGRETQYF
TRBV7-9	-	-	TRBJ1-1	TGTGCCAGCAGCTTGGAGAACACTGAAGCTTTCTTT	CASSLENTEAFF
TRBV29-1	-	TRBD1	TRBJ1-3	TGCAGCGTGGATCCGGGACAGGGAGCACAGACTGGAAACACCATATATTTT	CSVDPGQGAQTGNTIYF
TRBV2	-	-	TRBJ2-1	TGTGCCAGCAGTGAAGTAAGGGCTGGGGTTGGTGAGCAGTTCTTC	CASSEVRAGVGEQFF
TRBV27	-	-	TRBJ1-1	TGTGCCAGCAGTCAACTGGGGTTGAACACTGAAGCTTTCTTT	CASSQLGLNTEAFF
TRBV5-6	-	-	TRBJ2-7	TGTGCCAGCAGCGGGGGGACCTACGAGCAGTACTTC	CASSGGTYEQYF
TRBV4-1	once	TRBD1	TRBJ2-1	TGCGCCAGCAGCCTTCAGACAGGGGGCGCGAACAATGAGCAGTTCTTC	CASSLQTGGANNEQFF
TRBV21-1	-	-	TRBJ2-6	TGTGCCAGCCCACTCGCCCGGCCTACGGACTCTGGGGCCAACGTCCTGACTTTC	CASPLARPTDSGANVLTF
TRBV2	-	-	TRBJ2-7	TGTGCCAGCAGTGATAGGTTCGAGCAGTACTTC	CASSDRFEQYF